The sequence of this TCR beta chain was determined in a study of cytomegalovirus exposure and HLA in healthy donors. CDR1 and CDR2 (germline): MNHNY, SVGAGI (reference sequence). V lost 0 bases, J lost 6 bases, and 4 bases lay in between. This CDR3 is 12 amino acids long. Study observations and caveats: Whilst most TCR sequences proved rare, a subset of public TCRs occurred across many donors.

A remark on this clone: Its antigen is unidentified.

Both 60 Vbeta primers and 13 Jbeta primers went into the PCR. Assay: immunoSEQ multiplex PCR; the TCRdb copy retains only in-frame clones and omits some. Here the sample spans some 79,000 clones, over 70% being singletons. V and J are TRBV6-6 and TRBJ2-3, with D uncertain. Sequencing was carried out using PBMCs. This TCR was sampled from a male donor in good health and CMV-seropositive. The CDR3 is CASSYSRDTQYF. DNA for the CDR3: TGTGCCAGCAGTTACTCGCGGGATACGCAGTATTTT.